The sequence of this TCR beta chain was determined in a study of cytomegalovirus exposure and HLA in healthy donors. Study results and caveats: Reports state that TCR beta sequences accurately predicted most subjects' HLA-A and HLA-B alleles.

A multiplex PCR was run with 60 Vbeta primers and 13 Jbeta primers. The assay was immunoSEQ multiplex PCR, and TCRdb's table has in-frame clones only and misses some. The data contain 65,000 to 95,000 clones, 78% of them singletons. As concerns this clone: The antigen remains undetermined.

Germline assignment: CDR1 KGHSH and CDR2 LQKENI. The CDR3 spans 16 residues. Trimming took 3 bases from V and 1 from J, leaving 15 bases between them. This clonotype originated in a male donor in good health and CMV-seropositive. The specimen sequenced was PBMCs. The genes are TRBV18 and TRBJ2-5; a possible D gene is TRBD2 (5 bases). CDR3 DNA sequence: TGTGCCAGCTCACCTACCAATGGCCTAGCCCAAGAGACCCAGTACTTC. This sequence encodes CASSPTNGLAQETQYF. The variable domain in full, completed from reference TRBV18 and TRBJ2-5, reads NAGVMQNPRHLVRRRGQEARLRCSPMKGHSHVYWYRQLPEEGLKFMVYLQKENIIDESGMPKERFSAEFPKEGPSILRIQQVVRGDSAAYFCASSPTNGLAQETQYFGPGTRLLVL.